The rows below give T cell receptor beta chains drawn from one sample of a study of blood T cell repertoires in COVID-19. Method: immunoSEQ multiplex PCR; TCRdb's copy keeps in-frame clones and lacks some. Among around 500,000 clones listed, approximately 85% were seen once. Sequencing was done on a sample of peripheral blood. The origin of the receptors is a human donor in a cohort sampled during active COVID-19. Each CDR3 is given with its conserved first and last residue. D genes are given only for firm matches. Clone size appears in some rows only: once, few, many, or a class for an expanded clone.

d_gene: -; abundance: -; j_gene: TRBJ2-3; v_gene: TRBV19; CDR3aa: CASSIDFWGPLRTGVADTQYF; CDR3nt: TGTGCCAGTAGTATAGATTTTTGGGGACCCTTGAGGACGGGAGTCGCAGATACGCAGTATTTT
d_gene: TRBD2; abundance: -; j_gene: TRBJ2-1; v_gene: TRBV3-1/TRBV3-2; CDR3aa: CASSQGRAGGPSGKNEQFF; CDR3nt: TGTGCCAGCAGCCAAGGACGTGCGGGAGGCCCGTCGGGGAAGAATGAGCAGTTCTTC
d_gene: TRBD1; abundance: -; j_gene: TRBJ2-7; v_gene: TRBV24-1; CDR3aa: CATSGPGQGAYEQYF; CDR3nt: TGTGCCACCAGTGGCCCGGGACAGGGGGCGTACGAGCAGTACTTC
d_gene: -; abundance: few; j_gene: TRBJ1-1; v_gene: TRBV5-1; CDR3aa: CASSLARMIRGTEAFF; CDR3nt: TGCGCCAGCAGCTTGGCCCGAATGATCAGAGGTACTGAAGCTTTCTTT
d_gene: -; abundance: -; j_gene: TRBJ1-6; v_gene: TRBV19; CDR3aa: CASSSAFERRQSPLHF; CDR3nt: TGTGCCAGTAGTTCCGCCTTTGAGAGAAGACAATCACCCCTCCACTTT
d_gene: TRBD1; abundance: -; j_gene: TRBJ2-7; v_gene: TRBV29-1; CDR3aa: CSVTGGTYEQYF; CDR3nt: TGCAGCGTTACAGGGGGCACCTACGAGCAGTACTTC
d_gene: -; abundance: -; j_gene: TRBJ2-2; v_gene: TRBV3-1/TRBV3-2; CDR3aa: CASSHDPGLTGELFF; CDR3nt: TGTGCCAGCAGTCACGACCCGGGACTCACCGGGGAGCTGTTTTTT
d_gene: TRBD1; abundance: -; j_gene: TRBJ2-5; v_gene: TRBV27; CDR3aa: CASIKRWDRGQETQYF; CDR3nt: TGTGCCAGCATCAAGAGGTGGGACAGGGGACAAGAGACCCAGTACTTC
d_gene: TRBD2; abundance: -; j_gene: TRBJ2-1; v_gene: TRBV7-9; CDR3aa: CASSLAGLAEGGVNEQFF; CDR3nt: TGTGCCAGCAGCTTAGCCGGACTAGCGGAAGGAGGCGTGAATGAGCAGTTCTTC
d_gene: -; abundance: -; j_gene: TRBJ2-1; v_gene: TRBV9; CDR3aa: CASSPGQYSYNEQFF; CDR3nt: TGTGCCAGCAGCCCTGGACAATATTCCTACAATGAGCAGTTCTTC
d_gene: TRBD2; abundance: -; j_gene: TRBJ2-1; v_gene: TRBV7-3; CDR3aa: CASSFGTSEEQFF; CDR3nt: TGTGCCAGCAGCTTCGGGACTAGTGAAGAGCAGTTCTTC
d_gene: -; abundance: -; j_gene: TRBJ1-2; v_gene: TRBV14; CDR3aa: CASSQRGRQGYTF; CDR3nt: TGTGCCAGCAGCCAACGGGGGAGACAGGGCTACACCTTC
d_gene: TRBD2; abundance: -; j_gene: TRBJ2-7; v_gene: TRBV6-5; CDR3aa: CASQASGRSYEQYF; CDR3nt: TGTGCCAGCCAGGCTAGCGGGAGGTCCTACGAGCAGTACTTC
d_gene: TRBD2; abundance: -; j_gene: TRBJ2-7; v_gene: TRBV7-9; CDR3aa: CASRVAGGKLYEQYF; CDR3nt: TGTGCCAGCAGGGTAGCGGGAGGCAAACTCTACGAGCAGTACTTC
d_gene: TRBD1; abundance: -; j_gene: TRBJ2-2; v_gene: TRBV7-3; CDR3aa: CASSERGRAGELFF; CDR3nt: TGTGCCAGCAGTGAAAGGGGGCGAGCCGGGGAGCTGTTTTTT
d_gene: TRBD2; abundance: -; j_gene: TRBJ2-2; v_gene: TRBV7-3; CDR3aa: CASSSLRLTSGSLGTGELFF; CDR3nt: TGTGCCAGCAGCTCCCTTCGCCTGACTAGCGGGAGCTTGGGGACCGGGGAGCTGTTTTTT
d_gene: TRBD1; abundance: -; j_gene: TRBJ1-4; v_gene: TRBV6-5; CDR3aa: CASGVRQGFDEKLFF; CDR3nt: TGTGCCAGCGGAGTTCGACAGGGCTTCGATGAAAAACTGTTTTTT
d_gene: -; abundance: -; j_gene: TRBJ2-2; v_gene: TRBV19; CDR3aa: CASSPRGGSLTNTGELFF; CDR3nt: TGTGCCAGTAGTCCCCGCGGCGGCAGCCTTACGAACACCGGGGAGCTGTTTTTT
d_gene: TRBD1; abundance: -; j_gene: TRBJ2-5; v_gene: TRBV19; CDR3aa: CASSQFRTGAQETQYF; CDR3nt: TGTGCCAGTAGTCAATTCCGGACAGGGGCGCAAGAGACCCAGTACTTC
d_gene: TRBD1; abundance: -; j_gene: TRBJ2-5; v_gene: TRBV7-3; CDR3aa: CASSLGQAAYQETQYF; CDR3nt: TGTGCCAGCAGCTTAGGACAGGCCGCGTACCAAGAGACCCAGTACTTC
d_gene: TRBD2; abundance: -; j_gene: TRBJ2-3; v_gene: TRBV5-4; CDR3aa: CASSSPFPLAGSADTQYF; CDR3nt: TGTGCCAGCAGCTCGCCATTCCCCCTAGCGGGAAGCGCAGATACGCAGTATTTT
d_gene: TRBD1; abundance: -; j_gene: TRBJ1-5; v_gene: TRBV7-6; CDR3aa: CASSSGQGFNQPQHF; CDR3nt: TGTGCCAGCAGCTCGGGACAGGGCTTCAATCAGCCCCAGCATTTT
d_gene: TRBD1; abundance: -; j_gene: TRBJ1-2; v_gene: TRBV6-5; CDR3aa: CASSLKGAGGYTF; CDR3nt: TGTGCCAGCAGTCTTAAGGGGGCGGGAGGCTACACCTTC